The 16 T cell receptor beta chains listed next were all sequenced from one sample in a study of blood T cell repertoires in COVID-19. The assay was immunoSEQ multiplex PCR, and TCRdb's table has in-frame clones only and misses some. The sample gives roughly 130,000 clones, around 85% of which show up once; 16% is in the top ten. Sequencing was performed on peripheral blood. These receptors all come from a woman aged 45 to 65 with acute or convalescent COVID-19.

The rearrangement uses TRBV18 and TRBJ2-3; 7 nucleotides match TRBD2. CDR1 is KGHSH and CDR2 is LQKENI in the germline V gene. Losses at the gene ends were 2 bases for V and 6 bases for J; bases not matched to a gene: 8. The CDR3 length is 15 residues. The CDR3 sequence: CASSPGSGVWDTQYF. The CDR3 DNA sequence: TGTGCCAGCTCACCAGGAAGCGGGGTTTGGGATACGCAGTATTTT.

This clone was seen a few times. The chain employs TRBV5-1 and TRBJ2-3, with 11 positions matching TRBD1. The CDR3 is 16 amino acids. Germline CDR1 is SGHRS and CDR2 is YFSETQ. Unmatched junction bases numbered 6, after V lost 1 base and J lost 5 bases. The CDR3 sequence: CASSLSPGQGEDTQYF. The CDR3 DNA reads TGCGCCAGCAGCTTGAGCCCGGGACAGGGGGAAGATACGCAGTATTTT.

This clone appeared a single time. The CDR3 here is CASSQRMQGFYNEQFF. The CDR3 DNA sequence: TGTGCCAGCAGCCAGCGAATGCAGGGGTTCTACAATGAGCAGTTCTTC. The chain recombines TRBV3-1 (or the pseudogene TRBV3-2) with TRBJ2-1, with D tentatively TRBD1 (6 bases). This CDR3 has 16 residues. Trimming removed 3 bases from V and 3 bases from J, with 15 bases in between. Germline values: CDR1 LGHDT, CDR2 YNNKEL (reference sequence).

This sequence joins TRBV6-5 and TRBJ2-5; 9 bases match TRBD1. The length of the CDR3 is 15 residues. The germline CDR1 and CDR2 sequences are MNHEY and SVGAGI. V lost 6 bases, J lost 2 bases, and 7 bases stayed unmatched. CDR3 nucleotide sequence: TGTGCCAGCAGAATGGACAGGGGAAGGCAAGAGACCCAGTACTTC. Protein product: CASRMDRGRQETQYF.

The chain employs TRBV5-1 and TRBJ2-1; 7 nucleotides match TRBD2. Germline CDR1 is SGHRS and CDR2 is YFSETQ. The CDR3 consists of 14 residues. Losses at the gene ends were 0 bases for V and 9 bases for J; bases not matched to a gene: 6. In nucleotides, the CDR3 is TGCGCCAGCAGCTTGGTAGCTAGCGGCGCTGAGCAGTTCTTC. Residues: CASSLVASGAEQFF.

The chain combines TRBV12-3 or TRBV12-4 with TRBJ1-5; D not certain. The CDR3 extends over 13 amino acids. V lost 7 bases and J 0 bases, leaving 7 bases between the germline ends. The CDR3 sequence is CASTQFSNQPQHF. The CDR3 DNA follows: TGTGCCAGCACCCAGTTTAGCAATCAGCCCCAGCATTTT.

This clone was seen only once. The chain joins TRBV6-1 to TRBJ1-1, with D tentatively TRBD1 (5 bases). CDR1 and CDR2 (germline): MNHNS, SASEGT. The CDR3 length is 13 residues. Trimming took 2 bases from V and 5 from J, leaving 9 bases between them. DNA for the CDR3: TGTGCCAGCAGTGAACAGGGTCGGACTGAAGCTTTCTTT. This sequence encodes CASSEQGRTEAFF.

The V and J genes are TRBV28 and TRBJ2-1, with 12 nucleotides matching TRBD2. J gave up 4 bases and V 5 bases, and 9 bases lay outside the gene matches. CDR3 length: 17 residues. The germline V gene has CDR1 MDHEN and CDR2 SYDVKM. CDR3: CASSRGLAGSHYNEQFF. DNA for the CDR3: TGTGCCAGCAGTAGAGGACTAGCGGGGTCACATTACAATGAGCAGTTCTTC. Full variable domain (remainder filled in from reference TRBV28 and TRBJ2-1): DVKVTQSSRYLVKRTGEKVFLECVQDMDHENMFWYRQDPGLGLRLIYFSYDVKMKEKGDIPEGYSVSREKKERFSLILESASTNQTSMYLCASSRGLAGSHYNEQFFGPGTRLTVL.

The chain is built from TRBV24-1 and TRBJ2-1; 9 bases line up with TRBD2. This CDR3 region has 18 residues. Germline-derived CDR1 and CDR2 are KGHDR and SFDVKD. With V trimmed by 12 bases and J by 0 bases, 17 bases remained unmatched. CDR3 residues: CAYPSGAFTLSSYNEQFF. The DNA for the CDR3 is TGTGCCTACCCTAGCGGGGCCTTTACCCTCAGCTCCTACAATGAGCAGTTCTTC.

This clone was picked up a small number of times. The CDR3 protein is CASTDREGREQYF. CDR3 bases: TGCGCCAGCACCGACAGGGAAGGACGCGAGCAGTACTTC. This sequence joins TRBV10-1 and TRBJ2-7, with 7 bases that match TRBD1. The CDR3 contains 13 residues. Germline-derived CDR1 and CDR2 are WNHNN and SYGVQD (reference sequence). Germline trimming cut 7 bases from V and 6 bases from J; bases unmatched to any gene: 9.

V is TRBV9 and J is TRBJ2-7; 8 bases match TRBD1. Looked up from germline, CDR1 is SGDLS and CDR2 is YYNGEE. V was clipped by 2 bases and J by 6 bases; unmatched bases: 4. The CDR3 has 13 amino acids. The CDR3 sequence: CASSVGTGTEQYF. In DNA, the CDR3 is TGTGCCAGCAGCGTCGGGACAGGTACCGAGCAGTACTTC.

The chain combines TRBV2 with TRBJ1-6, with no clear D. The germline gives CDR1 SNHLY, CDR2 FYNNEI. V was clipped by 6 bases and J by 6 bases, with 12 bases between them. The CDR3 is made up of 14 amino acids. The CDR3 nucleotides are TGTGCCAGCAGGATTGGGCAGCTTAATTCACCCCTCCACTTT. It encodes CASRIGQLNSPLHF. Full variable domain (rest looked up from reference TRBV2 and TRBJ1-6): EPEVTQTPSHQVTQMGQEVILRCVPISNHLYFYWYRQILGQKVEFLVSFYNNEISEKSEIFDDQFSVERPDGSNFTLKIRSTKLEDSAMYFCASRIGQLNSPLHFGNGTRLTVT.

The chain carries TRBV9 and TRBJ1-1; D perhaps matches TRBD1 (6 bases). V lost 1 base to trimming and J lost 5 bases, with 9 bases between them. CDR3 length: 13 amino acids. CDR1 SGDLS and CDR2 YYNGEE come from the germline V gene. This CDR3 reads CASSVTGLTEAFF. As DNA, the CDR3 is TGTGCCAGCAGCGTAACAGGGTTGACTGAAGCTTTCTTT.

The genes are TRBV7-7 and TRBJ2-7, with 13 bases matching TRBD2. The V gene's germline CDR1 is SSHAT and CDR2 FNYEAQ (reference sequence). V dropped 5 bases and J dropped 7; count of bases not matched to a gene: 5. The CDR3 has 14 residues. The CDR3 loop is CASSRTSGGGEQYF. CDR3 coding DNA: TGTGCCAGCAGCCGGACTAGCGGGGGAGGGGAGCAGTACTTC.

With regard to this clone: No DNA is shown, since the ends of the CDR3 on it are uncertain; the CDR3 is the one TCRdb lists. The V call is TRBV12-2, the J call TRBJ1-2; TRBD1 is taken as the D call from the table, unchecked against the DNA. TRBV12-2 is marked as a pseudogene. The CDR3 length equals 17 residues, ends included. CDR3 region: CASRLVAPGTGVDGYTF.

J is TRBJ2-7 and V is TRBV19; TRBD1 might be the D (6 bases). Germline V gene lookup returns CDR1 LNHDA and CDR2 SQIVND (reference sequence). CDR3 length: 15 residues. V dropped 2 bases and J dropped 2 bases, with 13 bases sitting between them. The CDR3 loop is CASSISAQGPYEQYF. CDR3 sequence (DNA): TGTGCCAGTAGTATATCTGCTCAGGGGCCCTACGAGCAGTACTTC.